The source of this TCR beta chain is a study of T-cell reconstitution after alpha-beta-depleted transplantation in children. Broader study findings: It was newly produced T cells that mostly accounted for T-cell counts and diversity one year after transplant. Expanded graft clones numbering several hundred reportedly gave rise to alpha-beta T cells about two months after transplant. The study traced high day-60 TCRbeta diversity in some patients to surviving recipient T cells and thymic progenitors.

About this clonotype itself: Its matching antigen is unknown.

This sample's TCRbeta library carried unique molecular identifier barcodes. TCRdb analysed the PCR reads with MiXCR anew, one entry per CDR3 protein. The profile shows about 980,000 distinct CDR3 sequences, 25% to 35% of them singletons. V was clipped by 0 bases and J by 0 bases, with 7 bases between them. This CDR3 is 16 amino acids long. The germline CDR1 and CDR2 sequences are SGHRS and YFSETQ. Sequencing used PBMCs, mostly from graft donor cells, obtained 360 days after TCRalphabeta/CD19-depleted stem cell transplant. The receptor was derived from a boy younger than two who had a stem cell transplant for SCID, so the T cells may come from the graft donor. The J gene is TRBJ2-6, the V gene TRBV5-1; no firm D call. CDR3 region: CASSLALGSGANVLTF. The CDR3 DNA reads TGCGCCAGCAGCTTGGCCCTTGGCTCTGGGGCCAACGTCCTGACTTTC.